This section outlines one T cell receptor beta chain sequence together with its context. Antigen unknown. TCRdb's table, derived via immunoSEQ multiplex PCR, lists solely in-frame clones and lacks some. The top ten hold about 0.39% of the sample, which has some 2.3 million clones, just over 90% seen once. Each of the donors was a healthy adult who was HIV-negative and had not had a recent acute infection or vaccination. This sample is drawn from a study of shared clonotypes between healthy human individuals. The wider study: For every donor, three CD4 naive, three CD4 memory, two CD8 naive and one CD8 memory plates were used. Findings and limits, study-wide: Only blood samples were collected, and tissue repertoires likely differ. Clonotypes that were shared across four donors made up approximately 5.1% of naive CD4 clonotypes.

The CDR3 extends over 13 amino acids. V was cut by 0 bases and J by 0 bases, with 5 bases left in between. CDR1 and CDR2 (germline): GTSNPN, SVGIG (reference sequence). This clonotype originated in a man younger than 35 in good health. Some clones in this sample may be carry-over from other donors' samples. The rearrangement links TRBV30 to TRBJ1-2; D call uncertain. The material sequenced was naive CD4+ T cells from PBMCs. Specified subset: CD45RA+ positively selected. For the CDR3, the DNA is TGTGCCTGGAGTGTGAGAGCTAACTATGGCTACACCTTC. Its translation is CAWSVRANYGYTF.